The rows below give T cell receptor beta chains drawn from one sample of a study of T cells in Graves' hyperthyroidism and ophthalmopathy. A single record per CDR3 protein comes from TCRdb applying MiXCR to the multiplex PCR reads. The sample holds hundreds of thousands of distinct CDR3 sequences, approximately 15% seen once. The sequenced sample consisted of blood. The origin of the receptors is a young woman with Graves' hyperthyroidism. The CDR3 runs from the conserved cysteine through the conserved F or W. The D gene is left open where the match is weak. Clone sizes are given selectively: once, few, many, or a class where the clone is expanded.

d_call: TRBD1; v_call: TRBV28; j_call: TRBJ1-6; clone_size: many; cdr3_nt: TGTGCCAGCAGTTTATCCCCGGACAGGGGATATAATTCACCCCTCCACTTT; cdr3_aa: CASSLSPDRGYNSPLHF
d_call: .; v_call: TRBV7-2; j_call: TRBJ1-4; clone_size: .; cdr3_nt: TGTGCCAGCAGCTTAGGGGGGTTGGGGGAAAAACTGTTTTTT; cdr3_aa: CASSLGGLGEKLFF
d_call: .; v_call: TRBV6-1; j_call: TRBJ2-1; clone_size: .; cdr3_nt: TGTGCCAGCAGTGAAGCTCTCAACTCCAACGAGCAGTTCTTC; cdr3_aa: CASSEALNSNEQFF
d_call: .; v_call: TRBV28; j_call: TRBJ2-2; clone_size: .; cdr3_nt: TGTGCCAGCAGTACAAACAGGGAGGCGAACACCGGGGAGCTGTTTTTT; cdr3_aa: CASSTNREANTGELFF
d_call: .; v_call: TRBV6-2/TRBV6-3; j_call: TRBJ2-7; clone_size: many; cdr3_nt: TGTGCCAGCAGTCAGACCTCATCGTGGGCAGGGCGTCCCCTTCGGGATGAGCAGTACTTC; cdr3_aa: CASSQTSSWAGRPLRDEQYF
d_call: TRBD1; v_call: TRBV5-1; j_call: TRBJ2-6; clone_size: .; cdr3_nt: TGCGCCAGCAGCTGGCCGGGACAGGGGTTTGGGGCCAACGTCCTGACTTTC; cdr3_aa: CASSWPGQGFGANVLTF
d_call: TRBD1; v_call: TRBV18; j_call: TRBJ1-1; clone_size: .; cdr3_nt: TGTGCCAGCAGTTACCGAGGGACAGCGAACACTGAAGCTTTCTTT; cdr3_aa: CASSYRGTANTEAFF
d_call: TRBD2; v_call: TRBV20-1; j_call: TRBJ2-1; clone_size: few; cdr3_nt: TGCAGTGCTAGAGATATAGGGCGGGGGGGCGATGAGCAGTTCTTC; cdr3_aa: CSARDIGRGGDEQFF
d_call: .; v_call: TRBV20-1; j_call: TRBJ2-3; clone_size: few; cdr3_nt: TGCAGTGCTCCAGGGGTGAACACAGATACGCAGTATTTT; cdr3_aa: CSAPGVNTDTQYF
d_call: .; v_call: TRBV4-3; j_call: TRBJ2-2; clone_size: .; cdr3_nt: TGCGCCAGCAGCCAAGGGCCGACCACCGGGGAGCTGTTTTTT; cdr3_aa: CASSQGPTTGELFF
d_call: TRBD2; v_call: TRBV4-1; j_call: TRBJ2-7; clone_size: .; cdr3_nt: TGCGCCAGCAGCGGGGGTAGCGGGAGGTCCGAGCAGTACTTC; cdr3_aa: CASSGGSGRSEQYF
d_call: TRBD2; v_call: TRBV3-1; j_call: TRBJ2-1; clone_size: .; cdr3_nt: TGTGCCAGCAGCCAAGAATGGCGGGAGAGGGGTGAGCAGTTCTTC; cdr3_aa: CASSQEWRERGEQFF
d_call: .; v_call: TRBV20-1; j_call: TRBJ1-1; clone_size: many; cdr3_nt: TGCAGTGCTAGAGATATAGGAGCTGTAGGAGATCATGAAGCTTTCTTT; cdr3_aa: CSARDIGAVGDHEAFF
d_call: .; v_call: TRBV29-1; j_call: TRBJ1-5; clone_size: .; cdr3_nt: TGCAGCGTGGCCGGGACGGATAGCAATCAGCCCCAGCATTTT; cdr3_aa: CSVAGTDSNQPQHF
d_call: .; v_call: TRBV29-1; j_call: TRBJ1-2; clone_size: .; cdr3_nt: TGCAGCGTTGGTGGCTACACCTTC; cdr3_aa: CSVGGYTF
d_call: TRBD1; v_call: TRBV24-1; j_call: TRBJ2-5; clone_size: once; cdr3_nt: TGTGCCACCAGTGAGGGGACAGGGGGGACCCAGTACTTC; cdr3_aa: CATSEGTGGTQYF
d_call: .; v_call: TRBV29-1; j_call: TRBJ2-2; clone_size: many; cdr3_nt: TGCAGCGTTGAAGATTCTAGGACCACCGGGGAGCTGTTTTTT; cdr3_aa: CSVEDSRTTGELFF
d_call: TRBD2; v_call: TRBV11-2; j_call: TRBJ2-7; clone_size: .; cdr3_nt: TGTGCCAGCAGCTCGACTAGCGGGGGGCCCTCATCGAGTTCCTACGAGCAGTACTTC; cdr3_aa: CASSSTSGGPSSSSYEQYF
d_call: .; v_call: TRBV20-1; j_call: TRBJ2-7; clone_size: .; cdr3_nt: TGCAGTGCCAAAAACGACGGACTAAGCTCCTACGAGCAGTACTTC; cdr3_aa: CSAKNDGLSSYEQYF
d_call: .; v_call: TRBV12-3/TRBV12-4; j_call: TRBJ2-3; clone_size: many; cdr3_nt: TGTGCCAGCAGCCCCCGTGCTTCAGGGAGCACAGATACGCAGTATTTT; cdr3_aa: CASSPRASGSTDTQYF
d_call: .; v_call: TRBV11-2; j_call: TRBJ1-6; clone_size: many; cdr3_nt: TGTGCCAGCAGGGATACAGTATTAGGTTCACCCCTCCACTTT; cdr3_aa: CASRDTVLGSPLHF
d_call: TRBD1; v_call: TRBV28; j_call: TRBJ2-7; clone_size: .; cdr3_nt: TGTGCCAGCAGGACACCGGGACAGTTCTACGAGCAGTACTTC; cdr3_aa: CASRTPGQFYEQYF
d_call: TRBD2; v_call: TRBV7-9; j_call: TRBJ2-1; clone_size: many; cdr3_nt: TGTGCCAGCAGCTCCTGGGAGGGCTCCTACAATGAGCAGTTCTTC; cdr3_aa: CASSSWEGSYNEQFF
d_call: TRBD1; v_call: TRBV6-1; j_call: TRBJ2-3; clone_size: few; cdr3_nt: TGTGCCACGGACAGGGCCACAGATACGCAGTATTTT; cdr3_aa: CATDRATDTQYF
d_call: .; v_call: TRBV6-2/TRBV6-3; j_call: TRBJ2-5; clone_size: .; cdr3_nt: TGTGCCAGCAGTCCAAGGGGGGTGGTCGCAGAGACCCAGTACTTC; cdr3_aa: CASSPRGVVAETQYF
d_call: TRBD2; v_call: TRBV11-2; j_call: TRBJ2-3; clone_size: .; cdr3_nt: TGTGCCAGCAGCCTAGAGGCTAGCGGGGGGGCCTGGGAGTATTTT; cdr3_aa: CASSLEASGGAWEYF
d_call: .; v_call: TRBV7-2; j_call: TRBJ2-3; clone_size: many; cdr3_nt: TGTGCCAGCAGCGGGACTGGAGATACGCAGTATTTT; cdr3_aa: CASSGTGDTQYF
d_call: .; v_call: TRBV20-1; j_call: TRBJ2-5; clone_size: many; cdr3_nt: TGCAGTGCTATGACAGGGAGGGGAGAGACCCAGTACTTC; cdr3_aa: CSAMTGRGETQYF
d_call: TRBD1; v_call: TRBV20-1; j_call: TRBJ2-3; clone_size: few; cdr3_nt: TGCAGTGCTAGAGATCTTAACAGGGGGGAAGCCACAGATACGCAGTATTTT; cdr3_aa: CSARDLNRGEATDTQYF
d_call: TRBD2; v_call: TRBV7-2; j_call: TRBJ2-3; clone_size: many; cdr3_nt: TGTGCCAGCAGCAAGGTGGCTAGCGGGAGCACAGATACGCAGTATTTT; cdr3_aa: CASSKVASGSTDTQYF
d_call: .; v_call: TRBV19; j_call: TRBJ1-2; clone_size: .; cdr3_nt: TGTGCCAGTAGTATACCTACAGGGATCTATGGCTACACCTTC; cdr3_aa: CASSIPTGIYGYTF
d_call: TRBD2; v_call: TRBV20-1; j_call: TRBJ2-3; clone_size: many; cdr3_nt: TGCAGTGCTAGAGGGCTAGCGGGGGGAACGCACGCAGATACGCAGTATTTT; cdr3_aa: CSARGLAGGTHADTQYF
d_call: .; v_call: TRBV6-2/TRBV6-3; j_call: TRBJ2-1; clone_size: .; cdr3_nt: TGTGCCGGCAGTTACATCGGTGAGCAGTTCTTC; cdr3_aa: CAGSYIGEQFF
d_call: .; v_call: TRBV12-3/TRBV12-4; j_call: TRBJ2-7; clone_size: many; cdr3_nt: TGTGCCAGCAGTATCCAGCCACTAGGGACCTACGAGCAGTACTTC; cdr3_aa: CASSIQPLGTYEQYF
d_call: .; v_call: TRBV24-1; j_call: TRBJ1-5; clone_size: .; cdr3_nt: TGTGCCACCAGTGAAGGGGGACGGCTTAGCAATCAGCCCCAGCATTTT; cdr3_aa: CATSEGGRLSNQPQHF
d_call: TRBD2; v_call: TRBV6-1; j_call: TRBJ2-5; clone_size: .; cdr3_nt: TGTGCCAGCAGAGTACCGGGACTAGCGGGGCAAGAGACCCAGTACTTC; cdr3_aa: CASRVPGLAGQETQYF
d_call: TRBD2; v_call: TRBV3-1; j_call: TRBJ2-1; clone_size: .; cdr3_nt: TGTGCCAGCAGCCATAGACCGGGAGGAATAGACAATGAGCAGTTCTTC; cdr3_aa: CASSHRPGGIDNEQFF
d_call: .; v_call: TRBV6-1; j_call: TRBJ2-7; clone_size: many; cdr3_nt: TGTGCCAGCAGTACTCCCGAGGGCAGGGAGGCCTACTACGAGCAGTACTTC; cdr3_aa: CASSTPEGREAYYEQYF
d_call: .; v_call: TRBV9; j_call: TRBJ1-6; clone_size: .; cdr3_nt: TGTGCCAGCAGCGTAGAGGGGGGTTCACCCCTCCACTTT; cdr3_aa: CASSVEGGSPLHF
d_call: .; v_call: TRBV20-1; j_call: TRBJ1-5; clone_size: many; cdr3_nt: TGCAGTGCTGTTGGACGGGCCAATCAGCCCCAGCATTTT; cdr3_aa: CSAVGRANQPQHF
d_call: TRBD1; v_call: TRBV30; j_call: TRBJ2-7; clone_size: few; cdr3_nt: TGTGCCTGCCGAGGACAGGGACCCTACGAGCAGTACTTC; cdr3_aa: CACRGQGPYEQYF
d_call: .; v_call: TRBV4-1; j_call: TRBJ2-3; clone_size: .; cdr3_nt: TGCGCCAGCAGCCAAGTGACCATGGGAAACACAGATACGCAGTATTTT; cdr3_aa: CASSQVTMGNTDTQYF
d_call: .; v_call: TRBV19; j_call: TRBJ1-5; clone_size: .; cdr3_nt: TGTGCCAGTAGTATAGGTGCTGATCGCGTGCCCCAGCATTTT; cdr3_aa: CASSIGADRVPQHF
d_call: .; v_call: TRBV7-9; j_call: TRBJ2-2; clone_size: .; cdr3_nt: TGTGCCTCCGGCCCCGGGCGGCTGAACACCGGGGAGCTGTTTTTT; cdr3_aa: CASGPGRLNTGELFF
d_call: .; v_call: TRBV29-1; j_call: TRBJ1-2; clone_size: few; cdr3_nt: TGCAGCGTTGAAGACCAGGCAGGACGCTACACCTTC; cdr3_aa: CSVEDQAGRYTF